A single T cell receptor (beta chain) is shown here with its context. The target antigen is unknown. The table came from immunoSEQ multiplex PCR; TCRdb's copy has only in-frame clones and leaves some out. Among around 70,000 clones listed, over 85% were seen once. This sample is part of a study of Tregs in tolerant kidney transplant recipients. The study, taken as a whole, reports: The small number of patients limits these findings pending further validation. The most relevant donor-specific Treg TCRbeta repertoire apparently came from expansion with activated donor B cells.

The sequences come from CD8+ T cells from blood, collected before the transplant. This TCR was recovered from a human donor who received a combined kidney and bone marrow transplant.

This chain's CDR3 is CASLAGGETQYF. CDR3 nucleotide sequence: TGTGCCAGCCTAGCGGGAGGGGAGACCCAGTACTTC. The rearrangement links TRBV5-5 to TRBJ2-5; TRBD2 aligns across 12 bases. The length of the CDR3 is 12 residues. The V and J ends lost 7 bases and 5 bases, in that order; junction bases with no gene match: 0. The germline V gene encodes CDR1 SGHKS and CDR2 YYEKEE (reference sequence).